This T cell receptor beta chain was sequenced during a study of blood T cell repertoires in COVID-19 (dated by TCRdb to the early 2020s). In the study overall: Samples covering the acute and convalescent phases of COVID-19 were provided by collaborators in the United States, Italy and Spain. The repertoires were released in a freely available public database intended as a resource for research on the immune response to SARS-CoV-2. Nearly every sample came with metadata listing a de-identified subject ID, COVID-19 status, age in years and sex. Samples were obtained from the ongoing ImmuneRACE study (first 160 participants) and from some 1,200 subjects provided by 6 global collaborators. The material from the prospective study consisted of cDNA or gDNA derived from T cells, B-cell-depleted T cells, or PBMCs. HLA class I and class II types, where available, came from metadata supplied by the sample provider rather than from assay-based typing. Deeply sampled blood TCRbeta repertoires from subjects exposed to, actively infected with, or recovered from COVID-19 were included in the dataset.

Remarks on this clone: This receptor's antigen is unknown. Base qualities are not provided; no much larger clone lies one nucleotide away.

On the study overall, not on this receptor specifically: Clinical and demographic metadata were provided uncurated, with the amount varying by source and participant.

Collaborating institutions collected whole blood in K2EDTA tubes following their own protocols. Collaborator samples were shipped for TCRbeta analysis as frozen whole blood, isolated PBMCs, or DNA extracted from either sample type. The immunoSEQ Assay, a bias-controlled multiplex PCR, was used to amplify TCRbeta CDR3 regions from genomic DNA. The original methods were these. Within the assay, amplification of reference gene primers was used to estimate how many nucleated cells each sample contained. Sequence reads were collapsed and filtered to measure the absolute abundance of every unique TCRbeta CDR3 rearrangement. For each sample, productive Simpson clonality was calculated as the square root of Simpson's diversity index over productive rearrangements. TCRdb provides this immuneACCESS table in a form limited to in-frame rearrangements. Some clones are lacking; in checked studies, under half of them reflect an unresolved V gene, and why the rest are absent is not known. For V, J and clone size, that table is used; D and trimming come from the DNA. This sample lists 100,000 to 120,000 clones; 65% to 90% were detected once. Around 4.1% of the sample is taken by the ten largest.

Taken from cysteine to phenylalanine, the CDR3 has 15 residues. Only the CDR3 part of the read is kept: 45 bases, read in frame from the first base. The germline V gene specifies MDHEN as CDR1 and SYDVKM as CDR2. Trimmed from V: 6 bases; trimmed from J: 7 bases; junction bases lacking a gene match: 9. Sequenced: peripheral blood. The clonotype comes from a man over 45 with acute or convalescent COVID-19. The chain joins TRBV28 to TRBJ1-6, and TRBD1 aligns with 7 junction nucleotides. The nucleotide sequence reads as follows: TGTGCCAGCAGAATCTCCGGGACAGACAATTCACCCCTCCACTTT. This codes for CASRISGTDNSPLHF.